Given below is one TCR beta chain in context. TCRdb independently ran MiXCR on the 5' RACE reads; one entry per CDR3 protein. The repertoire holds nearly 55,000 distinct CDR3 sequences, with roughly a quarter as singletons. Germline V gives CDR1 ENHRY, CDR2 SYGVKD. V gave up 3 bases and J gave up 2 bases, with 9 bases separating them. The CDR3 runs 14 residues. Sample: tumor-infiltrating naive CD4+ T cells sorted from the breast tumor. The sample's subset: naive CD4+ T cells, CD4+CD45RA+CD25-. This chain links TRBV10-3 with TRBJ2-3; TRBD2 is a possible D gene (6 bases). This TCR was recovered from a female donor with breast cancer. The CDR3 DNA reads TGTGCCATCAGTGATTCTAGCGCCACAGATACGCAGTATTTT. This translates into CAISDSSATDTQYF.